These T cell receptor beta chains were read from a single sample in a study of monozygotic twins with inflammatory bowel disease. Each CDR3 protein gets one entry in TCRdb, which reprocessed the 5' RACE reads and gives no DNA. This sample carries 150,000 to 200,000 distinct CDR3 sequences, with less than 8% going to the ten biggest clones. Sequencing input: blood. These TCRs come from a human donor with ulcerative colitis or Crohn's disease, or a healthy co-twin of an affected twin (not recorded which). CDR3s include the opening cysteine and the closing phenylalanine or tryptophan.

V: TRBV13; J: TRBJ1-2; CDR3: CASSLPRGEESNYGYTF
V: TRBV29-1; J: TRBJ2-7; CDR3: CSVGPQSSYEQYF
V: TRBV20-1; J: TRBJ1-3; CDR3: CSARPGRRLFSSGNTIYF
V: TRBV12-3/TRBV12-4; J: TRBJ2-1; CDR3: CASSQPGLAGLSGNEQFF
V: TRBV7-2; J: TRBJ2-3; CDR3: CASRKTQSTDTQYF
V: TRBV6-2/TRBV6-3; J: TRBJ1-2; CDR3: CASSYSLQGAIYGYTF
V: TRBV7-2; J: TRBJ2-7; CDR3: CASSFVGAYEQYF
V: TRBV5-1; J: TRBJ2-1; CDR3: CASSSEASSSYNEQFF
V: TRBV11-1; J: TRBJ2-1; CDR3: CASSLARLGAGGLLGNEQFF
V: TRBV20-1; J: TRBJ2-1; CDR3: CSAHIAGGLGEQFF
V: TRBV5-6; J: TRBJ1-2; CDR3: CASSLPGTTRGYYGYTF
V: TRBV7-6; J: TRBJ2-1; CDR3: CASSSDTSSYNEQFF
V: TRBV20-1; J: TRBJ1-6; CDR3: CSATGQGQTSPLHF
V: TRBV27; J: TRBJ2-5; CDR3: CASSRGLAMETQYF